The subject of this entry is one T cell receptor (beta chain). Its target is unknown. This sample stems from a study of tumor-infiltrating lymphocytes in primary liver carcinoma. Study findings and constraints: Tumor top-250-clone fractions significantly exceeded those of blood (p = 0.039). Among top clones, only about 7-25% appeared in all five tumor regions. Compared with tumor region pairs, tumor-adjacent and tumor-blood pairs overlapped less.

Constant-region priming of around 530 ng total RNA yielded TCR beta cDNA. Libraries of TCR beta came from three nested multiplex PCR rounds with slightly modified ARM-PCR. It was with TRBV1-TRBV30 forward primers and a C-beta reverse primer that the first two PCR rounds were run, at approximately 9 cycles each. TCRdb fed the multiplex PCR reads into MiXCR, producing one record per CDR3 protein. The repertoire holds 50,000 or so distinct CDR3 sequences, with around 73% as singletons. The CDR3 spans 15 residues. Germline V CDR1 and CDR2: DFQATT, SNEGSKA (reference sequence). V shed 1 base and J shed 10 bases, with 17 bases lying between them. Both RNA and DNA were isolated together from around 20-30 mg of bulk tissue that had not been sorted. Chronic HBV infection affected patients, none of whom had received treatment.

This sequence originates from a man aged 35 to 55 with primary liver carcinoma and hepatitis B virus infection. Sequences were obtained from liver tumor tissue from sampling region 5. Documented subset: tumor region T5, tumor centre. The chain carries TRBV20-1 and TRBJ1-6, with D possibly being TRBD1 (5 bases). The CDR3 nucleotides are TGCAGTGCTAGAGTTTCAGGAGGGGTATGCTCACCCCTCCACTTT. Its translation: CSARVSGGVCSPLHF.